This T cell receptor (beta chain) was captured by sequencing in a study of response to subunit inactivated influenza vaccine (dated by TCRdb to 2016 to 2019). The study in broad terms: Deep quantitative T cell receptor repertoire profiling was used in the study to track responses to a trivalent subunit inactivated influenza vaccine. Findings and caveats that apply to the study as a whole: The authors suggested that each seasonal influenza vaccination may recruit only a limited number of new T cells.

The table lists this clonotype with many counts. Its antigen specificity is not known. Base qualities are not at hand, and no much larger clone is one base apart. Spanning cysteine to phenylalanine, the CDR3 consists of 13 amino acids. The kept DNA is CDR3 alone, 39 bases in frame from the first base. Germline trimming amounts to 7 bases on V and 5 bases on J, with 7 as the count of junction bases outside the gene matches. From the germline V gene, CDR1 is WSHSY and CDR2 is SAAADI. Library method: RT-PCR. Sequencing was carried out with an Illumina HiSeq 2500. TCRdb reanalyzed the raw reads on its own, using fastp at Q25 for trimming and MiXCR for clone calling, and kept in-frame beta chains. Every distinct CDR3 protein forms one entry, paired with its most common genes and DNA. The sample has around 490,000 distinct CDR3 sequences on record, less than 10% of them singletons. The ten most abundant clones make up over 10% of the sample.

This sample comprised PBMCs from blood, obtained about 23 months after vaccination. This TCR derives from a man in his fifties or sixties who received an inactivated influenza vaccine. Donor details come from another sample of the same person, matched by shared clones. The rearrangement joined TRBV10-2 to TRBJ2-5, with 7 junctional bases fitting TRBD1. The CDR3 is CASKRGQVETQYF. The nucleotide sequence is TGCGCCAGCAAGAGGGGGCAGGTGGAGACCCAGTACTTC.